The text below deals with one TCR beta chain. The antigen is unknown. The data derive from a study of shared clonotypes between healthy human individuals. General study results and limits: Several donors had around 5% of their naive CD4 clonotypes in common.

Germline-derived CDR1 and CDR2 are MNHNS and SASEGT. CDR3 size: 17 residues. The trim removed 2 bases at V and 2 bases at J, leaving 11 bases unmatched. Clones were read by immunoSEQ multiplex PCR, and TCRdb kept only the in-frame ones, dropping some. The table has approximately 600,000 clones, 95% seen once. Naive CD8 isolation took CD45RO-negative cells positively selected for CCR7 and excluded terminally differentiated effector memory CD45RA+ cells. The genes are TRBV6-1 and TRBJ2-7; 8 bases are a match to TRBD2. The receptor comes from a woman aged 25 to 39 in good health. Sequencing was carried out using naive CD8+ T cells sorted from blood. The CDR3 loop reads CASSEITSGRVPYEQYF. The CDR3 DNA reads TGTGCCAGCAGTGAAATCACGAGCGGGAGAGTCCCCTACGAGCAGTACTTC.